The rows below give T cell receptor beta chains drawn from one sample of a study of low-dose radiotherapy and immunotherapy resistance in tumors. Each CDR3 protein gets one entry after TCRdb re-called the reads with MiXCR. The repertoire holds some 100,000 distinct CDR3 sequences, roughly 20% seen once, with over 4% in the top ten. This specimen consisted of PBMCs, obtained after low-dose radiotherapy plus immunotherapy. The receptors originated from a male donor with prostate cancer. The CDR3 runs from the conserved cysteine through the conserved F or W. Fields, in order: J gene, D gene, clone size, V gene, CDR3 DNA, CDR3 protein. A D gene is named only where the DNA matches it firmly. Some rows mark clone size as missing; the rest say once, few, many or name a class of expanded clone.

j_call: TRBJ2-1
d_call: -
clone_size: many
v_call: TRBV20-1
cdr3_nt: TGCAGTGCTAGCGACTCCCCCGCTTGGTACAATGAGCAGTTCTTC
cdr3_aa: CSASDSPAWYNEQFF

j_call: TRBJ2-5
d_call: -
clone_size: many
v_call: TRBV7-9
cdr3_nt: TGTGCCAGCAGCTTAGCGTATCGCAGGGAAGAGACCCAGTACTTC
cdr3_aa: CASSLAYRREETQYF

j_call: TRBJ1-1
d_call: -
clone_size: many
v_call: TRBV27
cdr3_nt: TGTGCCAGCAGTTTAGGTAGGCAGGGCGAAGCTTTCTTT
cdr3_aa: CASSLGRQGEAFF

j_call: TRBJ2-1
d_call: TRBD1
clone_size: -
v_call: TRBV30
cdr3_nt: TGTGCCTGGAGTGTACTCCGGGACAGGGGAAGCAATGAGCAGTTCTTC
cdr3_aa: CAWSVLRDRGSNEQFF

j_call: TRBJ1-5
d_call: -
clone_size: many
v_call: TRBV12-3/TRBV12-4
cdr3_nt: TGTGCCAGCAGTCGACGAGGGGGTACTGGTCAGCCCCAGCATTTT
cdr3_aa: CASSRRGGTGQPQHF

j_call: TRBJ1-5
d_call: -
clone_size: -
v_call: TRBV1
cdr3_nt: TGCGCCAGCGCCGACGGTCCGGCGAATCAGCCCCAGCATTTT
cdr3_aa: CASADGPANQPQHF

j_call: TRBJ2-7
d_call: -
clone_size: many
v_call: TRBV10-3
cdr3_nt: TGTGCCATCAGTGAGAGTGGGGGGCGCGACTACGAGCAGTACTTC
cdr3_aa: CAISESGGRDYEQYF

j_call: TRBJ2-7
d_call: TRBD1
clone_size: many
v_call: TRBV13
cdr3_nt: TGTGCCAGCAGCTTAGTACAGGGGGGCGAGCAGTACTTC
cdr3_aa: CASSLVQGGEQYF

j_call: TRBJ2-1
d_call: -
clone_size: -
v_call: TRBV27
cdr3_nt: TGTGCCAGCAGTCCTCCTTGGGCTAGGGATGAGCAGTTCTTC
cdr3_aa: CASSPPWARDEQFF

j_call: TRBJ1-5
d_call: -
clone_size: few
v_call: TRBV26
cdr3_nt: TGTGCCAGCAGTTATCATGGAGTTAATCAGCCCCAGCATTTT
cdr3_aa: CASSYHGVNQPQHF

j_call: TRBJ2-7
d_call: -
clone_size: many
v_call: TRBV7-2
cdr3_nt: TGTGCCAGCAGCTTAGCCCCCTGGAGCTCCTACGAGCAGTACTTC
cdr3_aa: CASSLAPWSSYEQYF

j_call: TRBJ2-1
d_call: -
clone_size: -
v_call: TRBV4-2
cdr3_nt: TGTGCCAGCAGCCAACTCGAAGGGAGGGGGTCCTACAATGAGCAGTTCTTC
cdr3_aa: CASSQLEGRGSYNEQFF

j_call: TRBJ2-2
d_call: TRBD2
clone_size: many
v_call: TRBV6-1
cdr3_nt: TGTGCCAGCAGTGAACTAGCGGGGAACACCGGGGAGCTGTTTTTT
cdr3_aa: CASSELAGNTGELFF

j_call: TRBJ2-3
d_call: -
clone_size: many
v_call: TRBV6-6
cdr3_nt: TGTGCCAGCAGTTACGGCAGGGAAGATACGCAGTATTTT
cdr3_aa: CASSYGREDTQYF

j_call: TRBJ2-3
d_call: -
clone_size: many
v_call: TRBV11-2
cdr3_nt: TGTGCCAGCAGCTTGGCGGGCAGGGTGGCCACAGATACGCAGTATTTT
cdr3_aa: CASSLAGRVATDTQYF

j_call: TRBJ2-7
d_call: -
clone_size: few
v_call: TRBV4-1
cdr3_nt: TGCGCCAGCAGCCAAGGTCCGGAGCAGTACTTC
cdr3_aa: CASSQGPEQYF

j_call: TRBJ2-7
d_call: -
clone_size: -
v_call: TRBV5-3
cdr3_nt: TGTGCCAGCAGGATATCGGGGGGCTGGTACGAGCAGTACTTC
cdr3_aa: CASRISGGWYEQYF

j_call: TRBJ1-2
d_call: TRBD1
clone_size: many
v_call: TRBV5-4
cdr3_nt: TGTGCCAGCAGCTTATCAGGGGGCCATGGCTACACCTTC
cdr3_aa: CASSLSGGHGYTF

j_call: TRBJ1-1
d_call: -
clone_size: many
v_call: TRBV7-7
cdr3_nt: TGTGCTAGCAGCAGACAGGCGAACACTGAAGCTTTCTTT
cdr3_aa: CASSRQANTEAFF

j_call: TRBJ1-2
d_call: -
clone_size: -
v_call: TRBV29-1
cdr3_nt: TGCAGCGTTGTGGGAGGTAGAACTAACTATGGCTACACCTTC
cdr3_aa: CSVVGGRTNYGYTF

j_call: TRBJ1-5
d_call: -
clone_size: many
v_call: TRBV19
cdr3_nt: TGTGCCAGTAGGTCCGATCGTGATCAGCCCCAGCATTTT
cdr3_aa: CASRSDRDQPQHF

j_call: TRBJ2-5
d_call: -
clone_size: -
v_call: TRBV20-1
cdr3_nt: TGCAGTGCTAGTAGTGGGGCCAGCTCCCGAGAGACCCAGTACTTC
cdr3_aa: CSASSGASSRETQYF

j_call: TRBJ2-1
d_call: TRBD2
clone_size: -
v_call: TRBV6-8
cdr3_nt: TGTGCCAGAAGACTAGCGGGGGGGAACTACAATGAGCAGTTCTTC
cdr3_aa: CARRLAGGNYNEQFF

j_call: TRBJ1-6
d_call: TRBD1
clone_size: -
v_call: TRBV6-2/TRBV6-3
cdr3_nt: TGTGCCAGCGGACAGGGTTATTCACCCCTCCACTTT
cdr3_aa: CASGQGYSPLHF

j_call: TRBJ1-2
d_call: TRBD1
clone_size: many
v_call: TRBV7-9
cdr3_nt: TGTGCCAGCAGCCCCACCACAGGGGGCGATGGCTACACCTTC
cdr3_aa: CASSPTTGGDGYTF

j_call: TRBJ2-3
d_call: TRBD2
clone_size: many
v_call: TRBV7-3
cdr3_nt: TGTGCCAGCAGCTTAACCCCCGGCGGGGGGGGTAGCACAGATACGCAGTATTTT
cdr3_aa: CASSLTPGGGGSTDTQYF

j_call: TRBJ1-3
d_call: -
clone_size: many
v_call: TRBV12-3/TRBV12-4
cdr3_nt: TGTGCCAGCAGCCCTAGTCGATCTGGAAACACCATATATTTT
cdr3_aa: CASSPSRSGNTIYF

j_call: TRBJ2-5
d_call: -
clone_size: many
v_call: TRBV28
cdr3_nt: TGTGCCAGCGGCCTGAGAGGGGGAGGCCAAGAGACCCAGTACTTC
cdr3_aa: CASGLRGGGQETQYF

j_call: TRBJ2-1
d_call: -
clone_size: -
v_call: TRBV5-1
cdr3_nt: TGCGCCAGCAGCCTGGACGGGGGGACAGTATCCAATGAGCAGTTCTTC
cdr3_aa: CASSLDGGTVSNEQFF

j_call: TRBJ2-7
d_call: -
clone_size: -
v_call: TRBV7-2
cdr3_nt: TGTGCCAGCAGCTTAGTGGGGGGCGGGGACCCGGGTGACGAGCAGTACTTC
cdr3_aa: CASSLVGGGDPGDEQYF

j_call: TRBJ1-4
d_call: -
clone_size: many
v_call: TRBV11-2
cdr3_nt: TGTGCCACGGGCACAACTAATGAAAAACTGTTTTTT
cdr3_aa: CATGTTNEKLFF

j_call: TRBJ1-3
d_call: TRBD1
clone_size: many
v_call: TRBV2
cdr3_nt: TGTGCCACCGGACAGGGAATGTCTGGAAACACCATATATTTT
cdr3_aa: CATGQGMSGNTIYF

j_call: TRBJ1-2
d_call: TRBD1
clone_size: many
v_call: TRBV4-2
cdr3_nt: TGTGCCAGCAGCCCAGGTGTACGGACAGGGAATTACGGCTACACCTTC
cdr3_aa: CASSPGVRTGNYGYTF

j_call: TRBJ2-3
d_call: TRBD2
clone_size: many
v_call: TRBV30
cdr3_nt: TGTGCCGGTACTAGCGGGGGGGCCTTTGGTACGCAGTATTTT
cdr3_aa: CAGTSGGAFGTQYF

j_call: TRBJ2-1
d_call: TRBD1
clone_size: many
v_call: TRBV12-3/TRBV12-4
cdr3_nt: TGTGCCAGCAGTACCGGGACAGGGGGCCTTGAGCAGTTCTTC
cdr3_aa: CASSTGTGGLEQFF

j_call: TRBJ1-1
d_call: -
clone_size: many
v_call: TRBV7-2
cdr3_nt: TGTGCCAGCAGCTTAGCCGCAGGGAGCACTGAAGCTTTCTTT
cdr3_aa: CASSLAAGSTEAFF

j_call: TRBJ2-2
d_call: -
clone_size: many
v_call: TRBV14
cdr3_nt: TGTGCCAGCAGCCAAGATCAGACAGGGACTAATTGGGCGGACACCGGGGAGCTGTTTTTT
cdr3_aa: CASSQDQTGTNWADTGELFF

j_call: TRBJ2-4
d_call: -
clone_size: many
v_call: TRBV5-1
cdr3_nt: TGCGCCAGCAGCTTGGAGGGCATTCAGTACTTC
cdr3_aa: CASSLEGIQYF

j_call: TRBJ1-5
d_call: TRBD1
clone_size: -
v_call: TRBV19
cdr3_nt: TGTGCCAGTAGCCCAGGGGGCGTTCAGCCCCAGCATTTT
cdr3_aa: CASSPGGVQPQHF

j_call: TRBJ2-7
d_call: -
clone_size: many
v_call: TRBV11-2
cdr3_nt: TGTGCCAGCAGCCTCACCCGGGACATGAGCTCCTACGAGCAGTACTTC
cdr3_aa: CASSLTRDMSSYEQYF

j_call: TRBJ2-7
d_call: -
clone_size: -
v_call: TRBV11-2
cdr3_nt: TGTGCCAGCAGCTTGGACATCTACGAGCAGTACTTC
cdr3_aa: CASSLDIYEQYF

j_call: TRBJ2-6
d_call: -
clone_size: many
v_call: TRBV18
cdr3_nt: TGTGCCAGCTCACTGTCCGAACCTGGGGCCAACGTCCTGACTTTC
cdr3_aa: CASSLSEPGANVLTF

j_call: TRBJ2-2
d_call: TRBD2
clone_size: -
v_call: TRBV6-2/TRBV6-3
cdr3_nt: TGTGCCAGCAGTTACCCTACGGAAATCGGGACTAGCGGGGGACCCGGCCTAGGGGAGCTGTTTTTT
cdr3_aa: CASSYPTEIGTSGGPGLGELFF

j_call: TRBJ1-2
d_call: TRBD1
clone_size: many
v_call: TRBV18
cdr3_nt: TGTGCCAGCAGCCCGGGACAGGGCGGTGGCTACACCTTC
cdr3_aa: CASSPGQGGGYTF

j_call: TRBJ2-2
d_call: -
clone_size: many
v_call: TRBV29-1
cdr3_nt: TGCAGCGTTCTGCGATCCGGGGAGCTGTTTTTT
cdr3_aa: CSVLRSGELFF

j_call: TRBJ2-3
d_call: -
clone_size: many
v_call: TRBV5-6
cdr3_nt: TGTGCCAGCAGCGAATCGTCAGATACGCAGTATTTT
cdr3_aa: CASSESSDTQYF

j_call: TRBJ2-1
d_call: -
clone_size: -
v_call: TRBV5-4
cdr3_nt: TGTGCCAGCAGCCCTGGGGGCAGGGTGCCCAGCAGCTCCTACAATGAGCAGTTCTTC
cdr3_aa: CASSPGGRVPSSSYNEQFF

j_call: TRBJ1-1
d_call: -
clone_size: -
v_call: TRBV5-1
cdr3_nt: TGCGCCAGCAGCTTACTTGGCGCGGGAGCTTTCTTT
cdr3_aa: CASSLLGAGAFF

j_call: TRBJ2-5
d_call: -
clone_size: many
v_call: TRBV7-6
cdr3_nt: TGTGCCAGCAGCCCGCCCCCGGGGGAGACCCAGTACTTC
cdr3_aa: CASSPPPGETQYF

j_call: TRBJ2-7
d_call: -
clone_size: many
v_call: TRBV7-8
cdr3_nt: TGTGCCAGACGGACAGACCTCTACCCCTACGAGCAGTACTTC
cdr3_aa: CARRTDLYPYEQYF